This T cell receptor beta chain stems from a study of blood T cell repertoires in COVID-19. Turning to the study itself: Both acute and convalescent COVID-19 samples were obtained from the United States, Italy and Spain. T cells, B-cell-depleted T cells, or PBMCs supplied cDNA or gDNA.

CDR1 and CDR2 (germline): SGDLS, YYNGEE. Trimming pared 2 bases from V and 4 bases from J, leaving 16 bases between. CDR3 length: 16 amino acids. Source study methods: Reference gene primer amplification gave estimated nucleated cell counts. The repertoire was sequenced with immunoSEQ multiplex PCR; TCRdb's copy has only in-frame clones and lacks some. The V and J calls and clone size are taken from that table; D and trimming were inferred from the DNA. The table includes 250,000 or so clones, 75% to 90% detected once. Sample: peripheral blood. The rearrangement links TRBV9 to TRBJ1-3; D is ambiguous. The clonotype originates from a young man with active or convalescent COVID-19. The CDR3 DNA reads TGTGCCAGCAGCGTCTACCCCGACACGGTAGGAAACACCATATATTTT. The encoded protein is CASSVYPDTVGNTIYF. Complete variable domain (other parts from reference TRBV9 and TRBJ1-3): DSGVTQTPKHLITATGQRVTLRCSPRSGDLSVYWYQQSLDQGLQFLIQYYNGEERAKGNILERFSAQQFPDLHSELNLSSLELGDSALYFCASSVYPDTVGNTIYFGEGSWLTVV.